This TCR beta chain was retrieved from a study of response to subunit inactivated influenza vaccine. This clonotype was seen more than once but under ten times. The target antigen is unknown. Study results and caveats: The authors put forward the suggestion that each seasonal influenza vaccination may bring in only a limited number of new T cells.

TCRdb reprocessed the RT-PCR reads with MiXCR, giving one entry per CDR3 protein. The sample lists more than 200,000 distinct CDR3 sequences, 12% occurring once. Per the germline V gene, CDR1 is SGHVS and CDR2 is FQNEAQ. J gave up 6 bases and V 6 bases, and 10 bases lay outside the gene matches. The CDR3 extends over 15 amino acids. This sequence originates from a man aged 50 to 60 who received an inactivated influenza vaccine. Material: non-naive T cells sorted from PBMCs, obtained around two weeks before vaccination. V is TRBV7-8 and J is TRBJ2-3, with TRBD2 identical over 9 bases. This chain's CDR3 is CASSFSGGNWDTQYF. The CDR3 bases are TGTGCCAGCAGTTTTAGCGGGGGAAATTGGGATACGCAGTATTTT.